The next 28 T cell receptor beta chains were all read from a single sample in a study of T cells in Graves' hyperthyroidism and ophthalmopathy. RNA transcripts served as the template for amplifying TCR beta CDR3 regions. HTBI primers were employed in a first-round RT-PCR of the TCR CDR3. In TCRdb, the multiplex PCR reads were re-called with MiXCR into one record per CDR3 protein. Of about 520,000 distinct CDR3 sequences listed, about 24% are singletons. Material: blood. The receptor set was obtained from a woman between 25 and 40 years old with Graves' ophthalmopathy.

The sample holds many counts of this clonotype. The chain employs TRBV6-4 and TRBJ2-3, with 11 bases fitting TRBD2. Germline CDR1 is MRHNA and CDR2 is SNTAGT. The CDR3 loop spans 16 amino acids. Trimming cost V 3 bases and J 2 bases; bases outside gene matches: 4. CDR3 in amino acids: CASSEVAGGITDTQYF. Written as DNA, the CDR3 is TGTGCCAGCAGTGAGGTAGCGGGGGGGATCACAGATACGCAGTATTTT.

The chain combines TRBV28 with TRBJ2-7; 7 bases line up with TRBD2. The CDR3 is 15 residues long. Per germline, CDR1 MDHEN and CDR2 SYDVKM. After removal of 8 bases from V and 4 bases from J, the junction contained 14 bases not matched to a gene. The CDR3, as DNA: TGTGCCAGCGAAACGGGGGAGGGAGGCCTTTACGAGCAGTACTTC. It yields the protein CASETGEGGLYEQYF.

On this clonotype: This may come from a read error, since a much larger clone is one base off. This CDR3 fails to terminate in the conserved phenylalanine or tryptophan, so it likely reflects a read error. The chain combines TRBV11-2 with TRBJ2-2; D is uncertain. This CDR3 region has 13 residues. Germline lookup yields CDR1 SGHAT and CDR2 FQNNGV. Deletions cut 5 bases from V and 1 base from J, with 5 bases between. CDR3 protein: CASSVGNTGELFV. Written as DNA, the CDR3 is TGTGCCAGCAGCGTTGGGAACACCGGGGAGCTGTTTGTT.

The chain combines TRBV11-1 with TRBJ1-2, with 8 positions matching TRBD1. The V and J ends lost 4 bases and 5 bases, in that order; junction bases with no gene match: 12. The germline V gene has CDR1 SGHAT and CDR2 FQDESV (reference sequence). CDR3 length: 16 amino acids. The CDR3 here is CASSSRLTGVPYGYTF. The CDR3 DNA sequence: TGTGCCAGCAGCTCTCGACTGACAGGGGTGCCTTATGGCTACACCTTC.

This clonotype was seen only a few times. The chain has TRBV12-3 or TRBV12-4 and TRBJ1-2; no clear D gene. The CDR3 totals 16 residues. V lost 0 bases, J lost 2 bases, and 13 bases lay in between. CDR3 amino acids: CASSLAAYKKNYGYTF. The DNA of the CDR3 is TGTGCCAGCAGTTTAGCCGCCTATAAAAAAAACTATGGCTACACCTTC.

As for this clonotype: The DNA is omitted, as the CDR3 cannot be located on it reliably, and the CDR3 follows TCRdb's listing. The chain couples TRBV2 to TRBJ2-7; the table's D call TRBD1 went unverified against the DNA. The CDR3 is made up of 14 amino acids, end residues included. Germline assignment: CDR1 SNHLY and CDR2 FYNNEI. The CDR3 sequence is CASSWGTGSYEQCF.

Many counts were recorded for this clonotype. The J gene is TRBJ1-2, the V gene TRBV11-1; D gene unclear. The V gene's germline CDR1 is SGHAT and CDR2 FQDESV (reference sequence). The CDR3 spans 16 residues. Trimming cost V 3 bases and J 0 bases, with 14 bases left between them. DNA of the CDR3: TGTGCCAGCAGCTTTGAGACACGGTCAGCTAACTATGGCTACACCTTC. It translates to CASSFETRSANYGYTF.

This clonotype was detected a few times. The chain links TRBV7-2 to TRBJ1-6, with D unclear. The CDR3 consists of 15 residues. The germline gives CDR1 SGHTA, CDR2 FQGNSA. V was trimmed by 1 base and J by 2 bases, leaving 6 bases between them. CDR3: CASSLERPYNSPLHF. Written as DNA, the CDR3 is TGTGCCAGCAGCTTAGAGCGGCCCTATAATTCACCCCTCCACTTT.

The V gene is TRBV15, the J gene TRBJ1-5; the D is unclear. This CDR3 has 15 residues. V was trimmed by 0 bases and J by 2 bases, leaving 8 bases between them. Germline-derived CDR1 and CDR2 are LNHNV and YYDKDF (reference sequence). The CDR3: CATSRDLHGNQPQHF. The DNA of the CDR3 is TGTGCCACCAGCAGAGATTTGCACGGCAATCAGCCCCAGCATTTT.

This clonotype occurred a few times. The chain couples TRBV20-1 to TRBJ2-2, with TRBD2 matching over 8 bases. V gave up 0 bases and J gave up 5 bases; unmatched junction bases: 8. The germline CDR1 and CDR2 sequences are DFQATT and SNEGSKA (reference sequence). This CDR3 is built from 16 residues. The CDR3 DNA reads TGCAGTGCTAGAGATTCGGGCGGGGGGAGGACCGGGGAGCTGTTTTTT. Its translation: CSARDSGGGRTGELFF.

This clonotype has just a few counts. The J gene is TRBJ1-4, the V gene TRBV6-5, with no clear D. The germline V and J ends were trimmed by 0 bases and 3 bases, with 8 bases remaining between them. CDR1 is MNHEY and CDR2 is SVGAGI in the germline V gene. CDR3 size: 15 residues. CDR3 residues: CASSYSGSPNEKLFF. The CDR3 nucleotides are TGTGCCAGCAGTTACTCGGGGTCTCCTAATGAAAAACTGTTTTTT.

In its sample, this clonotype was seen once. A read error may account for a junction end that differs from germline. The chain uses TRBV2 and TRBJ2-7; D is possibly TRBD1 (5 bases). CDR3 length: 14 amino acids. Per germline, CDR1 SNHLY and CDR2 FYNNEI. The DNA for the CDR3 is TGTGCCTGCAGTGCCCGACAGACCTCCTACGAGCAGTACTTC. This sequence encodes CACSARQTSYEQYF. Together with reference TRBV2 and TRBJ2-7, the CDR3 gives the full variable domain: EPEVTQTPSHQVTQMGQEVILRCVPISNHLYFYWYRQILGQKVEFLVSFYNNEISEKSEIFDDQFSVERPDGSNFTLKIRSTKLEDSAMYFCACSARQTSYEQYFGPGTRLTVT.

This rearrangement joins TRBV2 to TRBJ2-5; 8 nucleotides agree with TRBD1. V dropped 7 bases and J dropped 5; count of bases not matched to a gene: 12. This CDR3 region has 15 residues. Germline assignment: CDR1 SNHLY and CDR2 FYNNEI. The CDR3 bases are TGTGCCAGCAATGCGGACAGGGACCTAGGGGAGACCCAGTACTTC. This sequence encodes CASNADRDLGETQYF.

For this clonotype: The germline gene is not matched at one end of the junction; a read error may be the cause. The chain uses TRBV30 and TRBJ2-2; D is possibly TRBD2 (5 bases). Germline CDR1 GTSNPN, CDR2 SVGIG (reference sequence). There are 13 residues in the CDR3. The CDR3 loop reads CAWSGTETGELFF. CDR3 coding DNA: TGTGCCTGGAGTGGGACGGAGACCGGGGAGCTGTTCTTT.

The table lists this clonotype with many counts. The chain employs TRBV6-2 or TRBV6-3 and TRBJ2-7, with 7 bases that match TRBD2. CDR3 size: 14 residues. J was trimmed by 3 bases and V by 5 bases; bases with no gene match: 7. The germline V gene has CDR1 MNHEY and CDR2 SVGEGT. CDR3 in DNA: TGTGCCAGCAGTCCTACTACTAGCGTCTACGAGCAGTACTTC. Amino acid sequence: CASSPTTSVYEQYF.

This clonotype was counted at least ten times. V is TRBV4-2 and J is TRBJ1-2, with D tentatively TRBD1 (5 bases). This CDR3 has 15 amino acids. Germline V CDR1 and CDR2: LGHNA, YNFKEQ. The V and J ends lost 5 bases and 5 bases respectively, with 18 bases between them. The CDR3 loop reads CASSEQPGTDYGYTF. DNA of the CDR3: TGTGCCAGCAGCGAGCAACCCGGGACTGATTATGGCTACACCTTC.

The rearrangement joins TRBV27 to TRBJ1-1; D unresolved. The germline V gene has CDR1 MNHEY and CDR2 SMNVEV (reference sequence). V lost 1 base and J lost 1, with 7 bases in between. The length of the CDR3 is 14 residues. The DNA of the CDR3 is TGTGCCAGCAGTTTATTTGGACCGAACACTGAAGCTTTCTTT. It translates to CASSLFGPNTEAFF.

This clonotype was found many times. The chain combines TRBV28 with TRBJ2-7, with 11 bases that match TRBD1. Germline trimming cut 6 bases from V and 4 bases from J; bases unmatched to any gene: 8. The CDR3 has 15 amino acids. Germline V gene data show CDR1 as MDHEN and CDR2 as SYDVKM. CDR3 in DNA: TGTGCCAGCAGACGATCCGGGACAGGGGGTTACGAGCAGTACTTC. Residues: CASRRSGTGGYEQYF.

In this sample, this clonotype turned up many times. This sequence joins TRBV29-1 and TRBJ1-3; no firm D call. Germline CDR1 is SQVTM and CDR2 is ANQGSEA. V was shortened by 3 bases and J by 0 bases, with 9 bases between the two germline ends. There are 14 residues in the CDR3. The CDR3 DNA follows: TGCAGCGTTGACGGGTCCGGCTCTGGAAACACCATATATTTT. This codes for CSVDGSGSGNTIYF.

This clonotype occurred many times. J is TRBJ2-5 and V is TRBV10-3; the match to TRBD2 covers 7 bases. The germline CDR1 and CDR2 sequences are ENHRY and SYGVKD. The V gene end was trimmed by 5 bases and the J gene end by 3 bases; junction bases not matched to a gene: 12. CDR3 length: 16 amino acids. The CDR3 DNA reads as TGTGCCATCAGTCCAAGACGGGACTATCTAAAAGAGACCCAGTACTTC. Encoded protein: CAISPRRDYLKETQYF.

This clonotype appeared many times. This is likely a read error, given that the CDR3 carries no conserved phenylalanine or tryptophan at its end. The CDR3 spells CATGRGRTDTGELFY. The CDR3 DNA follows: TGTGCCACGGGCAGGGGGCGAACTGACACCGGGGAGCTGTTTTAT. The chain couples TRBV15 to TRBJ2-2; TRBD1 agrees at 8 bases. Trimming at V came to 9 bases and at J to 3 bases, leaving 9 bases not matched to a gene. Germline CDR1 LNHNV, CDR2 YYDKDF (reference sequence). The CDR3 covers 15 residues.

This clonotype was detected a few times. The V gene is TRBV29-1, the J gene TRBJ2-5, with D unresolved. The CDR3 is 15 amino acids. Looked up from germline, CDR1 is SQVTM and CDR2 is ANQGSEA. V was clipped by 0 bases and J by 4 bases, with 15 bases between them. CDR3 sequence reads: CSVEDPGRVGETQYF. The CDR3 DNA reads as TGCAGCGTTGAAGATCCAGGTAGAGTGGGAGAGACCCAGTACTTC.

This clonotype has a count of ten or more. CDR3 DNA: TGTGCCGGACCCCTACTTGGGGAAAGCAAAAACATTCAGTACTTC. It yields the protein CAGPLLGESKNIQYF. The chain combines TRBV27 with TRBJ2-4; D ambiguous. Germline loops: CDR1 MNHEY, CDR2 SMNVEV (reference sequence). CDR3 length: 15 residues. With 11 bases removed from V and 3 bases from J, the gap between germline ends came to 20 bases.

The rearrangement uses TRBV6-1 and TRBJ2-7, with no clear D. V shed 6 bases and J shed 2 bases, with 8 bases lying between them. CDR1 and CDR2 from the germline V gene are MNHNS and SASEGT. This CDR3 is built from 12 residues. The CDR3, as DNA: TGTGCCAGCAGACAGCTAACCTACGAGCAGTACTTC. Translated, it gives CASRQLTYEQYF.

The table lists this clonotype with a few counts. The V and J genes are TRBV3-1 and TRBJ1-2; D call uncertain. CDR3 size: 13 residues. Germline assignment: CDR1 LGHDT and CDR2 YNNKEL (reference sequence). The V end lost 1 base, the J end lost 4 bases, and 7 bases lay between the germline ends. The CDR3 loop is CASSQAAAYGYTF. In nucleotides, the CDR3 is TGTGCCAGCAGCCAAGCGGCGGCCTATGGCTACACCTTC. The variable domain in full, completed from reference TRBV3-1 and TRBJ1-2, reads DTAVSQTPKYLVTQMGNDKSIKCEQNLGHDTMYWYKQDSKKFLKIMFSYNNKELIINETVPNRFSPKSPDKAHLNLHINSLELGDSAVYFCASSQAAAYGYTFGSGTRLTVV.

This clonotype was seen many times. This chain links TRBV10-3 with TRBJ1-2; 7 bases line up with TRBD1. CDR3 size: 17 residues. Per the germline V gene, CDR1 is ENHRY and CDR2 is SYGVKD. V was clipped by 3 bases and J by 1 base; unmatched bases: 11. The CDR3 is CAISERQGGSGNYGYTF. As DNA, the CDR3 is TGTGCCATCAGTGAACGACAGGGAGGTTCGGGTAACTATGGCTACACCTTC.

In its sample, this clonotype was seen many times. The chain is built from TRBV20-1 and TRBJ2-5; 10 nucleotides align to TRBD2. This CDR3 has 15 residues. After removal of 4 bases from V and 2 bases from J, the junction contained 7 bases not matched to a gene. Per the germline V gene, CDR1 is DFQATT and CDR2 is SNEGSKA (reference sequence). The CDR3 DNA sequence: TGCAGTGCTACCGGGACTAGCGAACCACAAGAGACCCAGTACTTC. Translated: CSATGTSEPQETQYF.

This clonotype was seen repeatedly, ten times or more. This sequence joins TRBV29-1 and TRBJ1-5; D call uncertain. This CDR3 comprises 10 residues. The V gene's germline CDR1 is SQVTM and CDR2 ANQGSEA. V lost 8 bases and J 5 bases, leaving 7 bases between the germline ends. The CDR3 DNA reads TGCAGCATTGGAGATCAGCCCCAGCATTTT. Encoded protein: CSIGDQPQHF.